The clone carrying this TCR beta chain was observed a handful of times. Germline V gene data show CDR1 as LNHNV and CDR2 as YYDKDF (reference sequence). This CDR3 has 15 residues. V shed 0 bases and J 5 bases; nucleotides not matched to a gene: 6. The table came from immunoSEQ multiplex PCR; TCRdb's copy has only in-frame clones and leaves some out. The table shows about 240,000 clones, with about four fifths occurring only once. The sample is drawn from a study of blood T cell repertoires in COVID-19. Study summary: From the United States, Italy and Spain came samples of acute and convalescent COVID-19. Sample material is recorded as cDNA or gDNA derived from T cells, B-cell-depleted T cells, or PBMCs.

Sequencing was performed on peripheral blood. This chain links TRBV15 with TRBJ1-2; 7 nucleotides line up with TRBD1. This TCR derives from a man aged 50 to 60 with acute or convalescent COVID-19. The CDR3 DNA sequence: TGTGCCACCAGCAGAGAAGGACAGGCTACTTATGGCTACACCTTC. Translating it yields CATSREGQATYGYTF.